Listed here are 27 T cell receptor beta chains from one sample, sequenced in a study of T cell repertoires in cytomegalovirus infection (dated by TCRdb to the late 2010s). The sequencer listed for this sample is Illumina HiSeq 1500. In TCRdb, the public reads were trimmed at Q25 with fastp and aligned with MiXCR, with productive beta chains retained. Each CDR3 protein gets just one entry, which takes the most common genes and DNA from the rows behind it. In all, the sample holds approximately 71,000 distinct CDR3 sequences, and 4% of those were seen once. The ten top clones hold around 21% of the sample. Input material: PBMCs. The receptors here all came from a human donor in good health (CMV status not recorded). Some clones in this sample may be carry-over from other donors' samples.

This clonotype has at least ten counts. V and J are TRBV7-6 and TRBJ2-1; no firm D call. CDR1 SGHVS and CDR2 FNYEAQ come from the germline V gene. The V end was cut by 5 bases, the J end by 8 bases, with 19 bases between. The CDR3 is made up of 15 amino acids. The CDR3, as DNA: TGTGCCAGCAGCCTCGGGCCCTCCTCTGGAGATGAGCAGTTCTTC. It is translated as CASSLGPSSGDEQFF.

In this sample, this clonotype turned up many times. V is TRBV6-2 or TRBV6-3 and J is TRBJ1-5; D might be TRBD1 (6 bases). The CDR3 runs 15 residues. The V end lost 7 bases, the J end lost 2 bases, and 15 bases lay between the germline ends. From germline, CDR1 is MNHEY and CDR2 SVGEGT. CDR3 in DNA: TGTGCCAGCAATCCGGACAGAGGGGGCAATCAGCCCCAGCATTTT. This codes for CASNPDRGGNQPQHF.

Many counts were recorded for this clonotype. The gene calls are TRBV19 and TRBJ2-1; 9 bases align to TRBD1. CDR1 is LNHDA, CDR2 SQIVND, per germline (reference sequence). This CDR3 contains 15 residues. Trimming at V came to 6 bases and at J to 6 bases, leaving 9 bases not matched to a gene. The CDR3 loop is CASRRGQGPLNEQFF. The CDR3, as DNA: TGTGCCAGTAGGCGCGGACAGGGGCCCCTCAATGAGCAGTTCTTC. Based on the CDR3 plus reference TRBV19 and TRBJ2-1, the full variable domain is DGGITQSPKYLFRKEGQNVTLSCEQNLNHDAMYWYRQDPGQGLRLIYYSQIVNDFQKGDIAEGYSVSREKKESFPLTVTSAQKNPTAFYLCASRRGQGPLNEQFFGPGTRLTVL.

This clonotype was observed at least ten times. The genes are TRBV7-2 and TRBJ2-1, with D possibly TRBD2 on 7 matching bases. The CDR3 runs to 12 residues. Germline V gene lookup returns CDR1 SGHTA and CDR2 FQGNSA. V shed 8 bases and J shed 9 bases, with 14 bases lying between them. The CDR3 DNA reads as TGTGCCAGCGGGAGGGGGATGGGTGAGCAGTTCTTC. Protein: CASGRGMGEQFF.

This clonotype has a count of ten or more. The V gene is TRBV15, the J gene TRBJ2-1, with TRBD2 matching 8 bases. The CDR3 covers 17 residues. The V segment lost 3 bases and the J segment 0 bases; nucleotides outside the gene matches: 7. Germline-derived CDR1 and CDR2 are LNHNV and YYDKDF (reference sequence). The CDR3 sequence: CATSSIRTSRSYNEQFF. The CDR3 DNA follows: TGTGCCACCAGCAGCATCAGGACTAGCCGCTCCTACAATGAGCAGTTCTTC.

At least ten counts were recorded for this clonotype. V is TRBV28 and J is TRBJ1-4; TRBD1 aligns across 7 bases. The germline gives CDR1 MDHEN, CDR2 SYDVKM. The trim removed 10 bases at V and 5 bases at J, leaving 7 bases unmatched. There are 13 residues in the CDR3. The CDR3 nucleotides read TGTGCCATCTCGAAACAGGGGAATGAAAAACTGTTTTTT. As protein: CAISKQGNEKLFF.

This clonotype has ten or more counts. The chain carries TRBV7-2 and TRBJ2-7, with D possibly matching TRBD1 (5 bases). The CDR3 covers 14 residues. CDR1 and CDR2 from the germline V gene are SGHTA and FQGNSA. The V gene lost 0 bases and the J gene lost 3 bases, with 9 bases spanning the gap. CDR3 in DNA: TGTGCCAGCAGCTTAGCGCAGGGTCTCTACGAGCAGTACTTC. It specifies CASSLAQGLYEQYF.

This clonotype was detected many times. The chain has TRBV3-1 and TRBJ1-2, with D hard to call. The germline gives CDR1 LGHDT, CDR2 YNNKEL (reference sequence). V lost 3 bases and J 5 bases, leaving 4 bases between the germline ends. The CDR3 runs to 11 residues. The CDR3 region is CASSHPYGYTF. CDR3 in DNA: TGTGCCAGCAGCCACCCGTATGGCTACACCTTC.

This clonotype was detected ten times or more. This sequence joins TRBV20-1 and TRBJ2-1, with D tentatively TRBD2 (6 bases). Trimming cost V 5 bases and J 0 bases, with 17 bases left between them. The CDR3 is made up of 16 amino acids. Germline CDR1 reads DFQATT; CDR2 reads SNEGSKA (reference sequence). CDR3 sequence (DNA): TGCAGTGCTTCACCCCGGGACTCCAGCTCCTACAATGAGCAGTTCTTC. Translation gives CSASPRDSSSYNEQFF.

The table lists this clonotype with many counts. V and J are TRBV20-1 and TRBJ1-1; D is possibly TRBD1 (5 bases). Germline lookup yields CDR1 DFQATT and CDR2 SNEGSKA (reference sequence). Trimming took 4 bases from V and 3 from J, leaving 9 bases between them. The length of the CDR3 is 12 residues. For the CDR3, the DNA is TGCAGTGCTATACGGGACTACACTGAAGCTTTCTTT. Amino acids: CSAIRDYTEAFF.

Notes on this clonotype: Here the CDR3 omits its conserved ending phenylalanine or tryptophan, so a read error is the likely source. The chain uses TRBV7-2 and TRBJ1-5, with D hard to call. V dropped 1 base and J dropped 4 bases, with 5 bases sitting between them. The CDR3 consists of 13 residues. The germline V gene encodes CDR1 SGHTA and CDR2 FQGNSA. Here the CDR3 DNA reads TGTGCCAGCAGCTTAGGCCCTAATCAGCCCCAGCATTCT. It codes for CASSLGPNQPQHS.

This clonotype showed up many times. V usage is TRBV7-2 and J usage is TRBJ2-1, with 8 bases that match TRBD2. Trimming at V came to 0 bases and at J to 9 bases, leaving 7 bases not matched to a gene. The V gene's germline CDR1 is SGHTA and CDR2 FQGNSA. The CDR3 spans 15 residues. The CDR3 DNA reads as TGTGCCAGCAGCTTAGCGGTAGCGGGGACCGGTGAGCAGTTCTTC. Translation: CASSLAVAGTGEQFF.

This clonotype has a handful of counts. Written as DNA, the CDR3 is TGTGCCAGCGGGGGGACCGGGGAGCTGTTTTTT. Protein: CASGGTGELFF. V is TRBV7-8 and J is TRBJ2-2, with a possible D match to TRBD2 (6 bases). V shed 8 bases and J shed 5 bases, with 6 bases lying between them. The germline V gene encodes CDR1 SGHVS and CDR2 FQNEAQ. This CDR3 spans 11 amino acids.

The chain is built from TRBV7-2 and TRBJ2-7; a weak D match, TRBD2 (6 bases). The CDR3 runs 14 residues. Germline V gives CDR1 SGHTA, CDR2 FQGNSA. Trimming removed 5 bases from V and 2 bases from J, with 13 bases in between. The CDR3 spells CASSPSAGTYEQYF. Written as DNA, the CDR3 is TGTGCCAGCAGCCCATCGGCGGGGACCTACGAGCAGTACTTC.

This clonotype occurred many times. The chain joins TRBV12-3 or TRBV12-4 to TRBJ2-1, with no clear D. CDR3 size: 13 residues. Trimming stripped 7 bases from V and 7 bases from J, with 14 bases between. The chain's CDR3 is CASIGEVENEQFF. The CDR3, as DNA: TGTGCCAGCATCGGAGAGGTCGAGAATGAGCAGTTCTTC.

This clonotype is deemed medium-sized. CDR3 sequence reads: CASSSLASAYEQYF. CDR3 coding DNA: TGTGCCAGCAGCTCTCTAGCGTCTGCCTACGAGCAGTACTTC. The chain couples TRBV7-2 to TRBJ2-7; D is perhaps TRBD2 (6 bases). Germline V gives CDR1 SGHTA, CDR2 FQGNSA. The germline V and J ends were trimmed by 4 bases and 2 bases, with 12 bases remaining between them. This CDR3 comprises 14 residues.

In this sample, this clonotype turned up many times. The chain carries TRBV7-8 and TRBJ2-5; the D is unclear. In germline, CDR1 is SGHVS, CDR2 FQNEAQ. The CDR3 consists of 15 residues. Trimming pared 4 bases from V and 1 base from J, leaving 13 bases between. The CDR3 sequence: CASSSFGVLQETQYF. CDR3 nucleotides: TGTGCCAGCAGCTCCTTTGGGGTTCTCCAAGAGACCCAGTACTTC.

This clonotype was counted at least ten times. The gene calls are TRBV20-1 and TRBJ1-1, with D perhaps TRBD1 (5 bases). The CDR3 runs 15 residues. Germline assignment: CDR1 DFQATT and CDR2 SNEGSKA (reference sequence). Trimming removed 0 bases at V and 5 bases at J, with 16 bases between. The CDR3 DNA sequence: TGCAGTGCTAGAGACGTGACAGAACCCGGAACTGAAGCTTTCTTT. It is translated as CSARDVTEPGTEAFF.

V gene TRBV11-2 combines with J gene TRBJ2-1; no definite D call. Germline lookup yields CDR1 SGHAT and CDR2 FQNNGV. Trimming cost V 1 base and J 0 bases, with 10 bases left between them. The CDR3 is made up of 16 amino acids. The CDR3 is CASSLVGSFSYNEQFF. CDR3 nucleotide sequence: TGTGCCAGCAGCTTAGTAGGGTCTTTCTCCTACAATGAGCAGTTCTTC.

This clonotype has a count of ten or more. The J gene is TRBJ2-5, the V gene TRBV6-2 or TRBV6-3; D remains unclear. This CDR3 spans 11 amino acids. Germline V gives CDR1 MNHEY, CDR2 SVGEGT. Deletions cut 6 bases from V and 7 bases from J, with 9 bases between. CDR3 sequence: CASSQAGTQYF. The CDR3 DNA reads TGTGCCAGCAGCCAAGCTGGGACCCAGTACTTC.

This clonotype occurred many times. The chain's CDR3 is CATSRDRTVAEKLFF. The DNA for the CDR3 is TGTGCCACCAGCAGAGATCGGACAGTTGCCGAAAAACTGTTTTTT. This chain links TRBV15 with TRBJ1-4; maybe TRBD1 (6 bases). Germline CDR1 is LNHNV and CDR2 is YYDKDF (reference sequence). The V end was cut by 0 bases, the J end by 8 bases, with 13 bases between. The CDR3 spans 15 residues.

This clonotype came up a few times. The chain is built from TRBV6-2 or TRBV6-3 and TRBJ2-3; unclear D gene. The V end was cut by 2 bases, the J end by 2 bases, with 8 bases between. The CDR3 loop spans 14 amino acids. From germline, CDR1 is MNHEY and CDR2 SVGEGT. The CDR3: CASSYLSPTDTQYF. In DNA form, the CDR3 reads TGTGCCAGCAGTTACCTCAGCCCCACAGATACGCAGTATTTT.

This clonotype was counted ten times or more. The rearrangement uses TRBV7-9 and TRBJ2-2; perhaps D is TRBD1 or TRBD2 (5 bases each). The V gene lost 5 bases and the J gene lost 2 bases, with 18 bases spanning the gap. The CDR3 is 17 residues long. Germline-derived CDR1 and CDR2 are SEHNR and FQNEAQ (reference sequence). The CDR3 coding sequence is TGTGCCAGCAGCCTCCAGGGACGAGACCGAAACACCGGGGAGCTGTTTTTT. This encodes CASSLQGRDRNTGELFF.

This clonotype was seen repeatedly, ten times or more. The rearrangement links TRBV7-8 to TRBJ1-6; D uncertain. This CDR3 has 15 amino acids. Germline assignment: CDR1 SGHVS and CDR2 FQNEAQ. Trimming cost V 1 base and J 9 bases, with 13 bases left between them. The CDR3 DNA sequence: TGTGCCAGCAGCTTAGGCGTCGAGGGAATTTCACCCCTCCACTTT. Translated: CASSLGVEGISPLHF.

In this sample, this clonotype turned up many times. This rearrangement joins TRBV7-2 to TRBJ2-5; D possibly matches TRBD1 or TRBD2 (5 bases each). Germline CDR1 is SGHTA and CDR2 is FQGNSA. V was cut by 1 base and J by 1 base, with 10 bases left in between. The CDR3 has 15 amino acids. The CDR3 DNA reads as TGTGCCAGCAGCTTAGTCATGAGGGGCCAAGAGACCCAGTACTTC. Protein: CASSLVMRGQETQYF.

This clonotype showed up many times. This CDR3 reads CASSRGQGETQYF. The CDR3 DNA is TGTGCCAGCAGCCGTGGACAGGGTGAGACCCAGTACTTC. This rearrangement joins TRBV11-2 to TRBJ2-5; 8 nucleotides match TRBD1. The germline CDR1 and CDR2 sequences are SGHAT and FQNNGV. The CDR3 contains 13 residues. The V segment lost 5 bases and the J segment 5 bases; nucleotides outside the gene matches: 4.

In its sample, this clonotype was seen many times. The chain joins TRBV20-1 to TRBJ2-1; TRBD2 agrees at 13 bases. Per germline, CDR1 DFQATT and CDR2 SNEGSKA (reference sequence). Trimming took 2 bases from V and 9 from J; bases not matched to a gene: 10. This CDR3 region has 16 residues. The CDR3 coding sequence is TGCAGTGCTAGACTCGGGACTAGCGGGACATTCGGTGAGCAGTTCTTC. This sequence encodes CSARLGTSGTFGEQFF.